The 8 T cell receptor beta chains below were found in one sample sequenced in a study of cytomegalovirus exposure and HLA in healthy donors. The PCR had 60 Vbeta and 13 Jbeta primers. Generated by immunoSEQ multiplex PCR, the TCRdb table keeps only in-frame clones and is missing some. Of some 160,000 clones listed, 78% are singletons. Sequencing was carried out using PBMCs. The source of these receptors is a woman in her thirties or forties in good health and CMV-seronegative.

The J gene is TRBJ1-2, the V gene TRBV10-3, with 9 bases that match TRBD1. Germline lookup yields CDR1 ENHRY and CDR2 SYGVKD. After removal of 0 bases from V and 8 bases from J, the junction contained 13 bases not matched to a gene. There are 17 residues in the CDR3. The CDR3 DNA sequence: TGTGCCATCAGTGAGTCGGCGGCCCGGACAGGGGCTCGGGGCTACACCTTC. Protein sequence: CAISESAARTGARGYTF.

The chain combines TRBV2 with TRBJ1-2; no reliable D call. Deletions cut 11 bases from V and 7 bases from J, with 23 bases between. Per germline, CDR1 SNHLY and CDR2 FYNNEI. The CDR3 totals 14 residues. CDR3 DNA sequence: TGTGCCTACCCCCGGAAGGAGTTCTTCCGTGGCTACACCTTC. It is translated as CAYPRKEFFRGYTF.

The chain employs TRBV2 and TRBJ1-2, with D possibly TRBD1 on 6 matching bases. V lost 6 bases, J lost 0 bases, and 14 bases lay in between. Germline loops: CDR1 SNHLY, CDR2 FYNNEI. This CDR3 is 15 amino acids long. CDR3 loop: CASRPNRETNYGYTF. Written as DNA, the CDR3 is TGTGCCAGCAGACCAAACAGGGAAACTAACTATGGCTACACCTTC.

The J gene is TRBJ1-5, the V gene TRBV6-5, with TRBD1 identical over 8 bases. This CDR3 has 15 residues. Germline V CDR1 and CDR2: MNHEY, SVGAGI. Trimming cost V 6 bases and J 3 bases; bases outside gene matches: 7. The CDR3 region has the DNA TGTGCCAGCAGCCAGACAGGGGCCACCAATCAGCCCCAGCATTTT. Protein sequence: CASSQTGATNQPQHF.

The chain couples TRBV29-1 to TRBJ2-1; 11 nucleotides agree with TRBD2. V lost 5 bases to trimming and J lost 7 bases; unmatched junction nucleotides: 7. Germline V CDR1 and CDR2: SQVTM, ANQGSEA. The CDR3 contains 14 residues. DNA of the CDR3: TGCAGCGTTCCCTTTAGCGGGGGGGCTAATGAGCAGTTCTTC. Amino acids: CSVPFSGGANEQFF.

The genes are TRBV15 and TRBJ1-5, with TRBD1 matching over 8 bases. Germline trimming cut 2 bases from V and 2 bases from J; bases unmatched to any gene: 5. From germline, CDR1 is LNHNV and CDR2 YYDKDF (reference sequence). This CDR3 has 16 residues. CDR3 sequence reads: CATSRSRGQGNQPQHF. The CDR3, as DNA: TGTGCCACCAGCAGATCCAGGGGGCAAGGCAATCAGCCCCAGCATTTT.

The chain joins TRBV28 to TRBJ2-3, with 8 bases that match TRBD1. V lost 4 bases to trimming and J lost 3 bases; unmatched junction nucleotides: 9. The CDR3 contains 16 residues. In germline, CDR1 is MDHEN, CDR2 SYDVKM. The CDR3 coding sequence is TGTGCCAGCAGTTCGATATCCAGGGGGCCGACAGATACGCAGTATTTT. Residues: CASSSISRGPTDTQYF. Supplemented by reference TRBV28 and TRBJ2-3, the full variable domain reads DVKVTQSSRYLVKRTGEKVFLECVQDMDHENMFWYRQDPGLGLRLIYFSYDVKMKEKGDIPEGYSVSREKKERFSLILESASTNQTSMYLCASSSISRGPTDTQYFGPGTRLTVL.

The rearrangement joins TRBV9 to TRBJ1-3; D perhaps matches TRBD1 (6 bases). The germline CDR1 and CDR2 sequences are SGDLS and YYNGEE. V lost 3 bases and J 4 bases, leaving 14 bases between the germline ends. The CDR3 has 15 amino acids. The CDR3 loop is CASSEGGSVGNTIYF. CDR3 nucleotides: TGTGCCAGCAGCGAAGGGGGTTCGGTCGGAAACACCATATATTTT. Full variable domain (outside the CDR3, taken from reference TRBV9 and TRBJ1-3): DSGVTQTPKHLITATGQRVTLRCSPRSGDLSVYWYQQSLDQGLQFLIQYYNGEERAKGNILERFSAQQFPDLHSELNLSSLELGDSALYFCASSEGGSVGNTIYFGEGSWLTVV.